These 31 T cell receptor beta chains were sequenced from one sample in a study of CD8 T cells in Susac syndrome (dated by TCRdb to the late 2010s). The library was generated by the immunoSEQ multiplex PCR assay. RNA was extracted using the RNeasy kit, and roughly 0.5 to 1 microgram was reverse transcribed with random hexamers. TCRdb applied fastp at Q25 and MiXCR to the public reads, then kept only in-frame beta chains. Identical CDR3 protein sequences are pooled into one entry, listed with their most common genes and DNA. Present in this sample are a few hundred thousand distinct CDR3 sequences, just under 95% of which were seen just once. Clones ranked in the top ten supply around 0.08% of the sample. Sequencing was done on a sample of CD4+ T cells from PBMCs. All receptors derive from a human donor with multiple sclerosis.

J is TRBJ2-3 and V is TRBV7-9; 7 nucleotides line up with TRBD1. The V gene end was trimmed by 5 bases and the J gene end by 2 bases; junction bases not matched to a gene: 4. The CDR3 covers 14 residues. CDR1 is SEHNR, CDR2 FQNEAQ, per germline (reference sequence). The CDR3 reads CASSRGQNTDTQYF. As DNA, the CDR3 is TGTGCCAGCAGCCGGGGACAGAACACAGATACGCAGTATTTT.

The chain uses TRBV29-1 and TRBJ1-1; 7 bases fit TRBD1. The CDR3 is made up of 12 amino acids. Germline CDR1 reads SQVTM; CDR2 reads ANQGSEA. V shed 6 bases, J shed 4 bases, and the junction held 5 bases outside the gene matches. The CDR3, as DNA: TGCAGCGTCTTCCGACAGGGCACTGAAGCTTTCTTT. Amino acid sequence: CSVFRQGTEAFF. Together with reference TRBV29-1 and TRBJ1-1, the CDR3 gives the full variable domain: SAVISQKPSRDICQRGTSLTIQCQVDSQVTMMFWYRQQPGQSLTLIATANQGSEATYESGFVIDKFPISRPNLTFSTLTVSNMSPEDSSIYLCSVFRQGTEAFFGQGTRLTVV.

The chain has TRBV4-1 and TRBJ2-3; TRBD1 might be the D (6 bases). CDR1 is MGHRA and CDR2 is YSYEKL in the germline V gene. Trimming pared 0 bases from V and 6 bases from J, leaving 10 bases between. The CDR3 loop spans 14 amino acids. CDR3 protein: CASSQETGKDTQYF. For the CDR3, the DNA is TGCGCCAGCAGCCAAGAGACAGGCAAGGATACGCAGTATTTT.

The chain has TRBV20-1 and TRBJ2-1; D assignment may be TRBD1 or TRBD2 (5 bases each). Trimming shortened V by 6 bases and J by 2 bases, and 11 bases separated the two germline ends. Germline lookup yields CDR1 DFQATT and CDR2 SNEGSKA (reference sequence). The CDR3 sequence is 13 residues long. The CDR3 loop is CSAAPGPYNEQFF. As DNA, the CDR3 is TGCAGTGCAGCACCGGGGCCCTACAATGAGCAGTTCTTC.

Regarding this clonotype: Mismatch with germline at one junction end may stem from a read error. This rearrangement joins TRBV7-9 to TRBJ2-5; D is possibly TRBD1 (6 bases). The CDR3 spans 11 residues. CDR1 SEHNR and CDR2 FQNEAQ come from the germline V gene (reference sequence). CDR3 amino acids: CASSLARGLNF. DNA for the CDR3: TGTGCCAGCAGCTTAGCCAGGGGTCTGAACTTC.

The chain recombines TRBV30 with TRBJ1-6; D gene ambiguous. Trimming took 1 base from V and 8 from J, leaving 6 bases between them. CDR1 GTSNPN and CDR2 SVGIG come from the germline V gene (reference sequence). There are 12 residues in the CDR3. DNA of the CDR3: TGTGCCTGGAGTGGATGGGATTCACCCCTCCACTTT. It codes for CAWSGWDSPLHF.

The chain employs TRBV27 and TRBJ1-1; D unclear. Trimming removed 7 bases from V and 6 bases from J, with 15 bases in between. The germline CDR1 and CDR2 sequences are MNHEY and SMNVEV (reference sequence). The CDR3 runs 13 residues. The CDR3 is CASIEGPGAEAFF. CDR3 DNA sequence: TGTGCCAGCATAGAAGGACCTGGGGCTGAAGCTTTCTTT.

The V gene is TRBV30, the J gene TRBJ2-7; D remains unclear. Trimming removed 0 bases from V and 5 bases from J, with 11 bases in between. The CDR3 covers 13 residues. Per the germline V gene, CDR1 is GTSNPN and CDR2 is SVGIG (reference sequence). The CDR3 DNA sequence: TGTGCCTGGAGTGTCGGGCTTCAGGACGAGCAGTACGTC. This encodes CAWSVGLQDEQYV.

The chain employs TRBV12-3 or TRBV12-4 and TRBJ1-2, with TRBD1 matching 8 bases. The CDR3 totals 12 residues. V lost 7 bases and J lost 3; bases outside the gene matches: 1. The DNA for the CDR3 is TGTGCCAGCACGGACAGGGACTATGGCTACACCTTC. This sequence encodes CASTDRDYGYTF.

V and J are TRBV20-1 and TRBJ2-1; TRBD1 matches at 9 bases. This CDR3 contains 15 residues. Germline loops: CDR1 DFQATT, CDR2 SNEGSKA (reference sequence). The CDR3 loop is CSPRTGTGSYNEQFF. DNA of the CDR3: TGCAGCCCCAGGACCGGGACAGGGTCCTACAATGAGCAGTTCTTC.

The chain carries TRBV29-1 and TRBJ1-1, with a tentative D call TRBD1 (5 bases). This CDR3 contains 13 residues. Trimming took 6 bases from V and 6 from J, leaving 17 bases between them. Germline values: CDR1 SQVTM, CDR2 ANQGSEA. CDR3: CSVPPAGSAEAFF. For the CDR3, the DNA is TGCAGCGTCCCCCCCGCAGGGTCGGCTGAAGCTTTCTTT.

The rearrangement links TRBV27 to TRBJ1-6; maybe TRBD1 (5 bases). V lost 5 bases to trimming and J lost 7 bases, with 12 bases between them. The CDR3 runs to 14 residues. CDR1 and CDR2 from the germline V gene are MNHEY and SMNVEV (reference sequence). CDR3 in amino acids: CASSTRDPNSPLHF. CDR3 bases: TGTGCCAGCAGTACCCGGGACCCCAATTCACCCCTCCACTTT.

The genes are TRBV3-1 and TRBJ2-7; 8 bases line up with TRBD1. Germline trimming cut 5 bases from V and 4 bases from J; bases unmatched to any gene: 4. Germline-derived CDR1 and CDR2 are LGHDT and YNNKEL (reference sequence). The CDR3 consists of 13 residues. The CDR3 loop is CASSGQGDYEQYF. The CDR3 DNA reads as TGTGCCAGCAGCGGACAGGGAGATTACGAGCAGTACTTC.

J is TRBJ1-2 and V is TRBV19, with D possibly being TRBD1 (6 bases). CDR1 and CDR2 from the germline V gene are LNHDA and SQIVND (reference sequence). V was shortened by 8 bases and J by 3 bases, with 16 bases between the two germline ends. The CDR3 runs 14 residues. The CDR3 DNA follows: TGTGCCAGTCGCCGGGCAGGGGACGACTATGGCTACACCTTC. It codes for CASRRAGDDYGYTF.

The gene calls are TRBV12-3 or TRBV12-4 and TRBJ2-5; a weak D match, TRBD2 (6 bases). V lost 5 bases and J lost 0, with 19 bases in between. The CDR3 has 17 residues. CDR3 sequence reads: CASSRFRELKYQETQYF. Written as DNA, the CDR3 is TGTGCCAGCAGTCGGTTCCGGGAGCTGAAGTACCAAGAGACCCAGTACTTC.

This chain links TRBV12-3 or TRBV12-4 with TRBJ2-4; TRBD1 agrees at 9 bases. The CDR3 totals 14 residues. V was pared by 5 bases and J by 6 bases, with 5 bases of the junction left unmatched. The CDR3 bases are TGTGCCAGCAGTCCAGGACAGGGGCGAAACATTCAGTACTTC. Its translation: CASSPGQGRNIQYF.

The chain links TRBV11-2 to TRBJ1-6; D might be TRBD1 (5 bases). There are 13 residues in the CDR3. Per the germline V gene, CDR1 is SGHAT and CDR2 is FQNNGV. The V end was cut by 0 bases, the J end by 11 bases, with 8 bases between. The CDR3 bases are TGTGCCAGCAGCTTAGAGACAGTTGCACCCCTCCACTTT. Translation gives CASSLETVAPLHF.

The chain is built from TRBV3-1 and TRBJ2-4; unclear D gene. The CDR3 is made up of 13 amino acids. Germline-derived CDR1 and CDR2 are LGHDT and YNNKEL (reference sequence). Between the trimmed V and J ends, which lost 1 base and 9 bases, there was a span of 10 bases. The DNA of the CDR3 is TGTGCCAGCAGCCAAGCCCTTGGTTTCATTCAGTACTTC. Translated, it gives CASSQALGFIQYF.

This chain connects TRBV4-2 to TRBJ2-3, with a weak D call TRBD1 (5 bases). The CDR3 sequence is 14 residues long. The V gene's germline CDR1 is LGHNA and CDR2 YNFKEQ. V was clipped by 1 base and J by 2 bases, with 7 bases between them. The CDR3 region has the DNA TGTGCCAGCAGCCAAGGGGGCCCCACAGATACGCAGTATTTT. Translation: CASSQGGPTDTQYF.

The CDR3 sequence is CSAAKHDTEAFF. CDR3 nucleotides: TGCAGTGCCGCGAAACATGACACTGAAGCTTTCTTT. This chain joins TRBV20-1 and TRBJ1-1; D remains unclear. V was shortened by 6 bases and J by 3 bases, with 11 bases between the two germline ends. This CDR3 comprises 12 residues. Germline CDR1 and CDR2: DFQATT and SNEGSKA (reference sequence).

The V and J genes are TRBV20-1 and TRBJ1-1, with a tentative D call TRBD1 (6 bases). CDR1 and CDR2 (germline): DFQATT, SNEGSKA (reference sequence). V was cut by 4 bases and J by 3 bases, with 15 bases left in between. This CDR3 is built from 14 residues. The CDR3 sequence: CSATPRGADTEAFF. CDR3 in DNA: TGCAGTGCTACCCCGAGGGGGGCGGACACTGAAGCTTTCTTT.

The gene calls are TRBV28 and TRBJ2-7; weak D call: TRBD2 (6 bases). V was clipped by 6 bases and J by 11 bases, with 17 bases between them. Germline CDR1 reads MDHEN; CDR2 reads SYDVKM. There are 12 residues in the CDR3. The CDR3 bases are TGTGCCAGCAGATCGGGAGTGGCAGTGGAGTACTTC. Protein: CASRSGVAVEYF.

The CDR3 here is CSASGLAGRGPEAFF. The CDR3 coding sequence is TGCAGTGCTAGTGGGCTGGCAGGACGGGGCCCTGAAGCTTTCTTT. The rearrangement uses TRBV20-1 and TRBJ1-1; possibly TRBD1 for D (5 bases). Per germline, CDR1 DFQATT and CDR2 SNEGSKA (reference sequence). V lost 3 bases, J lost 6 bases, and 20 bases lay in between. This CDR3 has 15 residues.

V and J are TRBV15 and TRBJ1-5; D call uncertain. The CDR3 sequence is 14 residues long. Per germline, CDR1 LNHNV and CDR2 YYDKDF (reference sequence). The V and J ends lost 6 bases and 3 bases respectively, with 12 bases between them. CDR3 sequence reads: CATSRRQNNQPQHF. CDR3 nucleotides: TGTGCCACCAGTCGCCGCCAAAACAATCAGCCCCAGCATTTT. Combining the CDR3 with reference TRBV15 and TRBJ1-5 gives the whole variable domain DAMVIQNPRYQVTQFGKPVTLSCSQTLNHNVMYWYQQKSSQAPKLLFHYYDKDFNNEADTPDNFQSRRPNTSFCFLDIRSPGLGDTAMYLCATSRRQNNQPQHFGDGTRLSIL.

The V call is TRBV12-5, the J call TRBJ2-3, with D unclear. CDR1 and CDR2 from the germline V gene are LGHNT and FRNRAP. This CDR3 has 13 residues. The ends were cut back, 5 bases at V and 7 bases at J, with 13 bases in the middle. The CDR3 DNA reads TGTGCTAGTGGTCCCCCTCCGTCCCATACGCAGTATTTT. This gives the protein CASGPPPSHTQYF.

V gene TRBV12-3 or TRBV12-4 combines with J gene TRBJ1-2; D possibly corresponds to TRBD1 (6 bases). V shed 7 bases and J shed 3 bases, with 18 bases lying between them. CDR3 length: 15 residues. The CDR3 here is CASIPRGARDYGYTF. CDR3 sequence (DNA): TGTGCCAGCATCCCCCGGGGGGCTAGAGACTATGGCTACACCTTC.

This clonotype has a single count. The V call is TRBV3-1, the J call TRBJ1-6; D is unresolved. The CDR3 has 14 amino acids. The germline V gene has CDR1 LGHDT and CDR2 YNNKEL (reference sequence). V was trimmed by 5 bases and J by 7 bases, leaving 12 bases between them. The CDR3 reads CASSSPGRNSPLHF. The CDR3 DNA reads TGTGCCAGCAGCTCGCCCGGTAGGAATTCACCCCTCCACTTT.

The CDR3 loop reads CASSADRQRTDTQYF. CDR3 bases: TGTGCCAGCAGCGCCGACAGACAACGCACAGATACGCAGTATTTT. The V and J genes are TRBV9 and TRBJ2-3; D is possibly TRBD1 (5 bases). CDR3 length equals 15 residues. Trimming left V 3 bases short and J 1 base short, with 12 bases between. Germline V CDR1 and CDR2: SGDLS, YYNGEE.

This chain links TRBV20-1 with TRBJ2-5; D call uncertain. This CDR3 contains 13 residues. V was shortened by 1 base and J by 3 bases, with 9 bases between the two germline ends. The germline gives CDR1 DFQATT, CDR2 SNEGSKA (reference sequence). The CDR3 region has the DNA TGCAGTGCTAGAGCAGAGCCCGAAGAGACCCAGTACTTC. Protein product: CSARAEPEETQYF.

The rearrangement joins TRBV13 to TRBJ2-2, with 9 bases matching TRBD2. The CDR3 spans 15 residues. The germline V gene has CDR1 PRHDT and CDR2 FYEKMQ (reference sequence). The ends lost 5 bases at V and 5 bases at J; junction bases unmatched: 6. The CDR3: CASSPAGGGTGELFF. DNA of the CDR3: TGTGCCAGCAGCCCAGCGGGGGGCGGGACCGGGGAGCTGTTTTTT.

The chain uses TRBV5-1 and TRBJ2-6; D unclear. Looked up from germline, CDR1 is SGHRS and CDR2 is YFSETQ. The CDR3 has 15 amino acids. Deletions cut 0 bases from V and 0 bases from J, with 4 bases between. The CDR3 loop is CASSLAYSGANVLTF. CDR3 DNA sequence: TGCGCCAGCAGCTTGGCGTACTCTGGGGCCAACGTCCTGACTTTC. Supplemented by reference TRBV5-1 and TRBJ2-6, the full variable domain reads KAGVTQTPRYLIKTRGQQVTLSCSPISGHRSVSWYQQTPGQGLQFLFEYFSETQRNKGNFPGRFSGRQFSNSRSEMNVSTLELGDSALYLCASSLAYSGANVLTFGAGSRLTVL.